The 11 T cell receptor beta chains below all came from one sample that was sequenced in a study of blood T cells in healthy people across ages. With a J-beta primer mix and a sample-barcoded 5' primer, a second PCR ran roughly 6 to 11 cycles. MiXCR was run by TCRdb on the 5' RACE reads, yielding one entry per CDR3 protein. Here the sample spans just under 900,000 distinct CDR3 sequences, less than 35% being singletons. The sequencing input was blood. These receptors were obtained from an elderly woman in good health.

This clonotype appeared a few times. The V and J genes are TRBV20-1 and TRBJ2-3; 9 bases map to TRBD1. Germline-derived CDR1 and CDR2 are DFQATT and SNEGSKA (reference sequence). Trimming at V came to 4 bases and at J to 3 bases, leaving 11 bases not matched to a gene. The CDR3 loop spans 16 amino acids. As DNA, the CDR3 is TGCAGTGCTAAGAGACAGGGGGTGTTGGGGACAGATACGCAGTATTTT. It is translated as CSAKRQGVLGTDTQYF.

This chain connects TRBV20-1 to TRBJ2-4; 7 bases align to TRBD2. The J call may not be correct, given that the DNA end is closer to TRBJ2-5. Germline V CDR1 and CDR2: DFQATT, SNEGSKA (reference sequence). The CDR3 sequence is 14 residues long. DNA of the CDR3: TGCAGTGCGACCAACGGGGGGATTGGAGAGACCCAGTACTTC. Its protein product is CSATNGGIGETQYF.

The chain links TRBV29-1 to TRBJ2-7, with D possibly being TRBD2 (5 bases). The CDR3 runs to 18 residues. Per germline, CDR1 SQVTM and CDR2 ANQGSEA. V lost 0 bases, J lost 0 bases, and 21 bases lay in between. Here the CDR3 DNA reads TGCAGCGTTGAAGACCGCCCTCGTCGGAGCGGTCTCTCCTACGAGCAGTACTTC. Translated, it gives CSVEDRPRRSGLSYEQYF.

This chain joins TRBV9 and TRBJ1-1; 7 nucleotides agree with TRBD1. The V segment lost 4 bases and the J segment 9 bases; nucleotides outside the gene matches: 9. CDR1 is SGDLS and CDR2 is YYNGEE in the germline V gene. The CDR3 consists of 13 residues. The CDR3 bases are TGTGCCAGCAGCCCCCGGGACAGTAGACAAGCTTTCTTT. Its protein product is CASSPRDSRQAFF.

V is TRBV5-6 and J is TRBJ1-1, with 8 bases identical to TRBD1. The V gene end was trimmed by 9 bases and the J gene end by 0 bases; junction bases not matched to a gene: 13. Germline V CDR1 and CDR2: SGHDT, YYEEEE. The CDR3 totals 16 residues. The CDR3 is CATQTGGVSVNTEAFF. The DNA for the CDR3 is TGTGCCACCCAAACAGGGGGTGTCAGCGTGAACACTGAAGCTTTCTTT.

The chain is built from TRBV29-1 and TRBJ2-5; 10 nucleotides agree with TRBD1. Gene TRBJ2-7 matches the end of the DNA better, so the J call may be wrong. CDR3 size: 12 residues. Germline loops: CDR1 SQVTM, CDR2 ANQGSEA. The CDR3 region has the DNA TGCAGCGCAAGACAGGGGGCAAACGAGCAGTACTTC. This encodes CSARQGANEQYF.

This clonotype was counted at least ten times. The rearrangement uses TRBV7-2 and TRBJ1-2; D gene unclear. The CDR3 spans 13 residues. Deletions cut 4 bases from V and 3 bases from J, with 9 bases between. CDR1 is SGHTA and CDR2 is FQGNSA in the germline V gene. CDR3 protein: CASSSARDYGYTF. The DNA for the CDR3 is TGTGCCAGCAGCTCCGCACGAGACTATGGCTACACCTTC.

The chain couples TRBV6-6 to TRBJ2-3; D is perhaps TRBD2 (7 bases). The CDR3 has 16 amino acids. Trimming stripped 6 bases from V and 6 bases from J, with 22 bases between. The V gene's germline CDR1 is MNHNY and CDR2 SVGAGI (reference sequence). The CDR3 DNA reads TGTGCCAGCAGCCCCCGGGACGGGGGGCGCGGGGATACGCAGTATTTT. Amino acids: CASSPRDGGRGDTQYF.

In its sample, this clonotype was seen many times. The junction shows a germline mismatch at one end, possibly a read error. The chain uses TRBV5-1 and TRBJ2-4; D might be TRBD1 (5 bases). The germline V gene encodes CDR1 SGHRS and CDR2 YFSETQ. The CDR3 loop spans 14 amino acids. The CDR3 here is CASSLGQSKDIQYF. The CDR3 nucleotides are TGCGCCAGCAGCTTGGGACAGAGCAAAGACATTCAGTACTTC.

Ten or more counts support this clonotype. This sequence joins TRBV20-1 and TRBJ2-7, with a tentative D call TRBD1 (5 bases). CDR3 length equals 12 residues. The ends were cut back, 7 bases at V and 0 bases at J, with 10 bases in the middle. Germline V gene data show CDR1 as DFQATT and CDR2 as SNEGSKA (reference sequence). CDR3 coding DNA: TGCAGTGTCAAGGGGTTCTCCTACGAGCAGTACTTC. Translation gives CSVKGFSYEQYF.

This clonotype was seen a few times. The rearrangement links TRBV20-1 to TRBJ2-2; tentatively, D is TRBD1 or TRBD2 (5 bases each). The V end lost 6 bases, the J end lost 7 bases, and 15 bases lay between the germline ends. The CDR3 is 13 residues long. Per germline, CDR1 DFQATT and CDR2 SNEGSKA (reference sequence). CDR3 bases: TGCAGTGCGAGGAGAGGGGCGGTCGGGGAGCTGTTTTTT. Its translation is CSARRGAVGELFF.